This entry features one T cell receptor (beta chain) sequence. In germline, CDR1 is MGHDK, CDR2 SYGVNS. The V gene lost 3 bases and the J gene lost 6 bases, with 8 bases spanning the gap. The CDR3 totals 12 residues. Random hexamers were used to reverse transcribe 0.5 to 1 ug of RNA. The authors amplified TCR beta CDR3 across 54 Vbeta and 13 Jbeta using immunoSEQ multiplex PCR. A single record per CDR3 protein comes from TCRdb applying MiXCR to the immunoSEQ multiplex PCR reads. The table shows some 400,000 distinct CDR3 sequences, with approximately 85% occurring only once. This sample stems from a study of CD8 T cells in Susac syndrome.

The chain links TRBV25-1 to TRBJ1-2, with a weak D call TRBD1 (5 bases). The sequence derives from a human donor with multiple sclerosis. Sequencing used CD8+ T cells from PBMCs. CDR3 loop: CASSEGGDGYTF. The DNA for the CDR3 is TGTGCCAGCAGTGAGGGGGGTGATGGCTACACCTTC.